This is a list of T cell receptor beta chains from one sample in a study of shared clonotypes between healthy human individuals. Profiling relied on immunoSEQ multiplex PCR, and the TCRdb table lists in-frame clones only, not all of them. The repertoire holds approximately 740,000 clones, with about 91% as singletons. Sequencing was performed on naive CD8+ T cells sorted from blood. The receptors stem from a man aged 25 to 40 in good health. CDR3s include the opening cysteine and the closing phenylalanine or tryptophan. Fields, in order: V gene, CDR3 length, D gene, CDR3 protein. D genes are given only for firm matches.

>TRBV28|16|TRBD2
CASERSWLAGDNEQFF
>TRBV7-9|13|.
CASSLARSWELFF
>TRBV27|14|.
CASSLSSQSQPQHF
>TRBV5-3|13|.
CASSSGHPNEQFF
>TRBV15|17|TRBD1
CATSRDFGQGASDEQYF
>TRBV27|14|TRBD1
CASSLPGQNQPQHF
>TRBV29-1|13|TRBD1
CSVADRGGGELFF
>TRBV7-3|15|.
CASSSDPAGTDTQYF
>TRBV4-1|14|.
CASSGGSNTGELFF
>TRBV27|14|TRBD1
CASRDRGGSYEQYF
>TRBV29-1|12|.
CSVEAQQETQYF
>TRBV30|11|.
CAWNWGDEQFF
>TRBV11-1|16|TRBD1
CASSPKRTGVPYEQYF
>TRBV2|16|.
CASRDGGLLAKNIQYF
>TRBV2|14|.
CATDRGTSSYEQYF
>TRBV7-8|17|TRBD2
CASSLGALLAGENEQFF